The rows below give T cell receptor beta chains drawn from one sample of a study of cytomegalovirus exposure and HLA in healthy donors. TCRdb's table, derived via immunoSEQ multiplex PCR, lists solely in-frame clones and lacks some. The data show some 140,000 clones, with around 78% seen just once and 1.5% held by the top ten. What was sequenced was PBMCs. The receptors originated from a man aged 40-49 years in good health and CMV-seronegative. Each CDR3 is given with its conserved first and last residue. Clone size, where shown, is once, few, many, or a class for clones that have expanded.

TRBJ1-3 | TRBV15 | 14 | . | CATSRAGAGNTIYF
TRBJ2-7 | TRBV5-1 | 16 | . | CASSSSGATGASEQYF
TRBJ1-1 | TRBV6-6 | 14 | . | CASSFTTGAAEAFF
TRBJ2-7 | TRBV4-3 | 15 | . | CAAARGGASSYEQYF
TRBJ1-1 | TRBV29-1 | 13 | . | CSVEDISNTEAFF
TRBJ1-5 | TRBV5-6 | 14 | . | CASSLRGGGQPQHF
TRBJ1-1 | TRBV28 | 13 | . | CASSSDREGEAFF
TRBJ2-7 | TRBV7-9 | 17 | . | CASSLWGGQGALYEQYF
TRBJ2-7 | TRBV29-1 | 14 | . | CSAHLGGPAYEQYF
TRBJ1-5 | TRBV5-8 | 12 | . | CASNDRYQPQHF
TRBJ2-1 | TRBV7-9 | 16 | . | CASSPIPGLAGNEQFF
TRBJ2-1 | TRBV10-2 | 15 | . | CASSESASGNNEQFF
TRBJ2-3 | TRBV7-2 | 16 | . | CASSLVTGGPPDTQYF
TRBJ2-7 | TRBV27 | 17 | . | CASSTGLAGGPSYEQYF
TRBJ2-2 | TRBV6-5 | 13 | . | CASSYQTVGELFF
TRBJ1-1 | TRBV6-6 | 15 | . | CASSSPGGRATEAFF
TRBJ2-1 | TRBV9 | 13 | . | CASVAGGDNEQFF
TRBJ2-3 | TRBV7-3 | 15 | . | CASSPGGGRTDTQYF
TRBJ1-4 | TRBV6-7 | 16 | once | CASRSPGHTTNEKLFF
TRBJ1-1 | TRBV4-1 | 14 | once | CASSSAWGGLVAFF
TRBJ2-1 | TRBV7-6 | 16 | few | CASSYQGGGSYNEQFF
TRBJ2-7 | TRBV6-5 | 14 | . | CASSYRDVTSGQYF
TRBJ2-1 | TRBV21-1 | 14 | . | CASSVNSGRGEQFF
TRBJ2-2 | TRBV2 | 13 | few | CASSPGNLGELFF
TRBJ1-2 | TRBV30 | 14 | once | CAWSGQGNSYGYTF
TRBJ2-7 | TRBV4-1 | 15 | . | CASSHTGQAPYEQYF
TRBJ2-7 | TRBV7-6 | 15 | once | CASSFRQGGSYEQYF
TRBJ1-1 | TRBV6-1 | 15 | once | CASRPNRQGDTEAFF
TRBJ1-5 | TRBV28 | 16 | . | CASSLYRGVPNQPQHF
TRBJ2-1 | TRBV11-2 | 15 | . | CASSSGLSLGNEQFF
TRBJ2-5 | TRBV11-2 | 18 | . | CASSLVAASGRRGETQYF
TRBJ2-1 | TRBV28 | 16 | . | CASSLRWRGAYNEQFF
TRBJ2-7 | TRBV9 | 16 | . | CASRAPDRAWIHEQYF
TRBJ2-7 | TRBV5-6 | 15 | . | CASSLSGSPSYEQYF
TRBJ2-7 | TRBV6-5 | 12 | . | CASFGSPYEQYF
TRBJ2-5 | TRBV29-1 | 12 | . | CSVFGTEETQYF
TRBJ1-2 | TRBV18 | 18 | . | CASSPPRSQGKVVYGYTF
TRBJ2-6 | TRBV5-1 | 15 | . | CASSTRVLGANVLTF
TRBJ2-7 | TRBV5-1 | 14 | . | CASSQGTGNYEQYF
TRBJ2-7 | TRBV5-1 | 16 | . | CASSLGRQGFSYEQYF
TRBJ2-7 | TRBV29-1 | 13 | . | CSVQGQGAYEQYF
TRBJ1-6 | TRBV30 | 14 | . | CAWSTPGQNSPLHF
TRBJ2-4 | TRBV6-6 | 14 | . | CASSQGQSKNIQYF
TRBJ2-2 | TRBV14 | 15 | . | CASSPWTGVTGELFF
TRBJ2-7 | TRBV28 | 15 | . | CASSTFGDRAYEQYF
TRBJ1-1 | TRBV7-6 | 14 | . | CASSLVTGGTEAFF
TRBJ2-7 | TRBV5-5 | 14 | . | CASSSRTGGGEQYF
TRBJ1-1 | TRBV6-5 | 15 | . | CASSFNPTGNTEAFF
TRBJ2-5 | TRBV5-1 | 14 | . | CASRPEREPGEQYF
TRBJ2-3 | TRBV19 | 15 | . | CASSIHGGGADTQYF
TRBJ2-7 | TRBV30 | 13 | . | CARSRGNSHEQYF
TRBJ2-3 | TRBV6-1 | 14 | . | CASRGTGRGNTQYF
TRBJ2-2 | TRBV19 | 14 | . | CASSIQGRTGELFF
TRBJ1-3 | TRBV11-2 | 15 | . | CASSLATGSGNTIYF
TRBJ2-3 | TRBV9 | 16 | few | CASSARGLAGTDTQYF
TRBJ2-7 | TRBV7-9 | 14 | . | CASSSTTGTYEQYF
TRBJ2-3 | TRBV18 | 14 | once | CASQGIGRPDTQYF